The T cell receptor beta chain described here comes from a study of shared T cell receptors in the human thymus. The V gene end was trimmed by 5 bases and the J gene end by 6 bases; junction bases not matched to a gene: 13. Germline-derived CDR1 and CDR2 are MNHEY and SMNVEV (reference sequence). This CDR3 contains 16 residues. Produced via immunoSEQ multiplex PCR; TCRdb's table is partial and in-frame only. This sample yields 600,000 to 900,000 clones, of which 80% to 90% are seen a single time; 0.008% to 0.011% belongs to the top ten. The sample was also reused in another study, on human thymus T cells. That study adds: In corrective heart surgery, resections were taken, and these provided the thymus tissue. Thymic repertoires overlap heavily among unrelated individuals, related research has reported.

The sequence was collected from a girl under three years old with a congenital heart defect. Sequenced material: thymocytes. The J gene is TRBJ2-3, the V gene TRBV27; 8 bases fit TRBD2. DNA for the CDR3: TGTGCCAGCAGTCCGGTGTCGGGGGGGTTCCGGGATACGCAGTATTTT. The encoded protein is CASSPVSGGFRDTQYF.